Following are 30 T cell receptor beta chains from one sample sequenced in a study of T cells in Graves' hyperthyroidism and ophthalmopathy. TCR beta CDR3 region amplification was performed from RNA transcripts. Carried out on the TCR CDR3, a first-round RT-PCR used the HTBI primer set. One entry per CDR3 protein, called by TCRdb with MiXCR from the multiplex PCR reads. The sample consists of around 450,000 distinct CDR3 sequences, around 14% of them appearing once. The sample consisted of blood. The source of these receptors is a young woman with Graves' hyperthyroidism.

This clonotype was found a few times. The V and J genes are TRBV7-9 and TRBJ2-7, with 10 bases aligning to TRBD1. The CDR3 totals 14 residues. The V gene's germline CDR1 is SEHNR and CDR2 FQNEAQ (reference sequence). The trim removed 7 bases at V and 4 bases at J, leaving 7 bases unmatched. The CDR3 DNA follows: TGTGCCAGCACCCCCGGACAGGGGGGGTACGAGCAGTACTTC. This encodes CASTPGQGGYEQYF.

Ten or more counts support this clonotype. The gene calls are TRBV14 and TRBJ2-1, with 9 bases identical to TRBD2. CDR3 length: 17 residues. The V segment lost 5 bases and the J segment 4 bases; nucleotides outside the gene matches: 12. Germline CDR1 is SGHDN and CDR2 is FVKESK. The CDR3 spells CASSSGMAGGRYNEQFF. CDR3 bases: TGTGCCAGCAGCTCTGGGATGGCGGGAGGGCGATACAATGAGCAGTTCTTC.

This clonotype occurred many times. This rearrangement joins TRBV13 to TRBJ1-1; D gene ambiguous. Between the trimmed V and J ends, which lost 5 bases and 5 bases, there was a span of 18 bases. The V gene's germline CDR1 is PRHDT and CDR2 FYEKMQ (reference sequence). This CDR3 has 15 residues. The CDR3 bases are TGTGCCAGCAGCCAGACACCCACGGGGAGGACTGAAGCTTTCTTT. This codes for CASSQTPTGRTEAFF.

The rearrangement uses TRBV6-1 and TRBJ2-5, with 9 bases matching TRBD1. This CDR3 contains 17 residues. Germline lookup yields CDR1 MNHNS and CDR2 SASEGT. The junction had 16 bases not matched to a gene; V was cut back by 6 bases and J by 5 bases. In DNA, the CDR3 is TGTGCCAGCAGGGAGGGGACAGGGAGTACGCTATGGGAGACCCAGTACTTC. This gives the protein CASREGTGSTLWETQYF.

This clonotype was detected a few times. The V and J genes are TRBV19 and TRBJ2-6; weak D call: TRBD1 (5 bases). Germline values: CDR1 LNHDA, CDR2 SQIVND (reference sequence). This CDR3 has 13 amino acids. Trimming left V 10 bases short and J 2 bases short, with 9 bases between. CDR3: CATRAPGANVLTF. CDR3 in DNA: TGTGCCACCAGGGCTCCTGGGGCCAACGTCCTGACTTTC.

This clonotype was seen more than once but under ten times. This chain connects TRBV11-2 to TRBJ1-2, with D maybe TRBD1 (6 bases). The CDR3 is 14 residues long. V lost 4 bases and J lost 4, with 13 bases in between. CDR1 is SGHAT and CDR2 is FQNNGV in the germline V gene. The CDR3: CASSSETGRYGYTF. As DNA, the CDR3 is TGTGCCAGCAGCTCCGAAACAGGGCGCTATGGCTACACCTTC.

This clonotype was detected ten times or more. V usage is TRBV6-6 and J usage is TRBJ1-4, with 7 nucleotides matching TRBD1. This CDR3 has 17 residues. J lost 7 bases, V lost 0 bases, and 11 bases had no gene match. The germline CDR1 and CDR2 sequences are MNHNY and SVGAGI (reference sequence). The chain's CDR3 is CASSYSFIQGGSEKLFF. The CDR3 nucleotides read TGTGCCAGCAGTTACTCCTTCATTCAGGGGGGCAGTGAAAAACTGTTTTTT.

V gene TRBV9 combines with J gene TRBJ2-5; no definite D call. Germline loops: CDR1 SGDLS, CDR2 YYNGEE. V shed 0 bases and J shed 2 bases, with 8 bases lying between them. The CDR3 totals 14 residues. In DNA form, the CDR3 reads TGTGCCAGCAGCGTAGGTTCGCAACAAGAGACCCAGTACTTC. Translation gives CASSVGSQQETQYF.

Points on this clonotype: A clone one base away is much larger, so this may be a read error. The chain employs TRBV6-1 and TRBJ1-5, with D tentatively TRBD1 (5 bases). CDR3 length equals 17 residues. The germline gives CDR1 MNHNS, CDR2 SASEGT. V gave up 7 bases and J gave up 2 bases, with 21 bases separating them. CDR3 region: CASTGWTRGTGNQPQHF. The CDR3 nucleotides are TGTGCCAGCACTGGGTGGACACGGGGGACGGGCAATCAGCCCCAGCATTTT.

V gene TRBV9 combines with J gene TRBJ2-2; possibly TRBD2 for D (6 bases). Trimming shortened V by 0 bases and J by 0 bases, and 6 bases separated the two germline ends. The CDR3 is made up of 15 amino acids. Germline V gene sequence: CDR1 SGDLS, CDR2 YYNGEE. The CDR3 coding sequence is TGTGCCAGCAGCGTAGCGGGAGCGAACACCGGGGAGCTGTTTTTT. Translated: CASSVAGANTGELFF.

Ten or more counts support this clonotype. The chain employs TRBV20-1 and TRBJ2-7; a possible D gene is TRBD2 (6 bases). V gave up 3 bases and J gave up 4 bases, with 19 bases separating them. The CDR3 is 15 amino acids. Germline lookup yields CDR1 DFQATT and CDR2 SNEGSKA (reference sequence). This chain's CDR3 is CSARPDYSEGYEQYF. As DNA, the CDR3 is TGCAGTGCTAGGCCGGACTACTCTGAAGGTTACGAGCAGTACTTC.

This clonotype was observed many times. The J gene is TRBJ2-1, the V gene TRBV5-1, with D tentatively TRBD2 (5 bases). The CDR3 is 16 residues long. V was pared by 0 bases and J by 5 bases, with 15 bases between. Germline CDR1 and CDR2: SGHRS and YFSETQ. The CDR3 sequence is CASSLALRTQDNEQFF. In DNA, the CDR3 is TGCGCCAGCAGCTTGGCTCTGCGGACTCAAGACAATGAGCAGTTCTTC.

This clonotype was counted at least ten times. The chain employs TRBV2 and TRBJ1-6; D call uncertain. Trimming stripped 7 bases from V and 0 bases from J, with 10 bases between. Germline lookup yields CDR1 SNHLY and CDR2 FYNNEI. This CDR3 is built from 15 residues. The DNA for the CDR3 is TGTGCCAGCATAGGCTACGTCTCCTATAATTCACCCCTCCACTTT. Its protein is CASIGYVSYNSPLHF.

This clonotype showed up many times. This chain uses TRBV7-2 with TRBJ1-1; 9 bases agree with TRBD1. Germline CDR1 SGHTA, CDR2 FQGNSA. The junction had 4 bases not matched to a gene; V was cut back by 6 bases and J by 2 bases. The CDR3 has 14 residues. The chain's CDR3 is CASRGTGLNTEAFF. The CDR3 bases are TGTGCCAGCAGGGGGACAGGGCTCAACACTGAAGCTTTCTTT.

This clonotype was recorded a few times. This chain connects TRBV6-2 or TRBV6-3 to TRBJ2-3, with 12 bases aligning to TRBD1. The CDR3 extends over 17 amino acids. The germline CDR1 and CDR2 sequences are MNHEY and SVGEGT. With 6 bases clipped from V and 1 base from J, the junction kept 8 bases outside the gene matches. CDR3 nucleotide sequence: TGTGCCAGCAGCTTCGGACGGGACAGGGGGCGCACAGATACGCAGTATTTT. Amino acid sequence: CASSFGRDRGRTDTQYF.

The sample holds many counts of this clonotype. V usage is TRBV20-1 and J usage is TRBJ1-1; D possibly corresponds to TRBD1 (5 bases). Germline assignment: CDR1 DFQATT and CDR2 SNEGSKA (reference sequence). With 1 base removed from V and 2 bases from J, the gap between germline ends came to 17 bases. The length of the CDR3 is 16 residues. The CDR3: CSARAPPLGDNTEAFF. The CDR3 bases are TGCAGTGCTAGAGCGCCCCCCTTGGGGGACAACACTGAAGCTTTCTTT.

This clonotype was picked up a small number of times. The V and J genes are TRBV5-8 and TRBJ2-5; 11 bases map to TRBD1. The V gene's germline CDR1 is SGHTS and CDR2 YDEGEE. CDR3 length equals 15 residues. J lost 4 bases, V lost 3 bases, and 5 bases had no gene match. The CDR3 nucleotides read TGTGCCAGCAGCTACCCCGGGACAGGGGGAGAGACCCAGTACTTC. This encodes CASSYPGTGGETQYF.

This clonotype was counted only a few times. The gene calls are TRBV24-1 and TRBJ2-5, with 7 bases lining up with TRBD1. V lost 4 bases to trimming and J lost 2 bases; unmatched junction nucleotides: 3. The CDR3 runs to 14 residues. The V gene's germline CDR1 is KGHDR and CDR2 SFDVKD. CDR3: CATSDWDSQETQYF. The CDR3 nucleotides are TGTGCCACCAGTGACTGGGACAGTCAAGAGACCCAGTACTTC.

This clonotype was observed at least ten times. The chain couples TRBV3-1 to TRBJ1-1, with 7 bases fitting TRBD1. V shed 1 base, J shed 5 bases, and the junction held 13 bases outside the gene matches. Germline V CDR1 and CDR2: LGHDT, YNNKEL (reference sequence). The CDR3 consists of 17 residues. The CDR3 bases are TGTGCCAGCAGCCAAGCATATTCGGACAGGAAAAGGACTGAAGCTTTCTTT. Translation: CASSQAYSDRKRTEAFF.

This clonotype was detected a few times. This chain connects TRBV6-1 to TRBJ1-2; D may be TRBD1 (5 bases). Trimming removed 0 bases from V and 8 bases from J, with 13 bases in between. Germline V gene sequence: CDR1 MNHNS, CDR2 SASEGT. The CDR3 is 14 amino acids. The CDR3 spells CASSEAKGRWGYTF. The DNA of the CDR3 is TGTGCCAGCAGTGAAGCTAAGGGGCGGTGGGGCTACACCTTC.

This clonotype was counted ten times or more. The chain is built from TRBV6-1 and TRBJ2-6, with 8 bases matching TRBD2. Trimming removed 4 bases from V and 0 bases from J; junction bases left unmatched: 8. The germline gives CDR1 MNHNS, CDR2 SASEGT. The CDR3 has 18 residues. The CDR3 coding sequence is TGTGCCAGCAGTGTAATAGGAGCGGGGGCCTCTGGGGCCAACGTCCTGACTTTC. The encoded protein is CASSVIGAGASGANVLTF.

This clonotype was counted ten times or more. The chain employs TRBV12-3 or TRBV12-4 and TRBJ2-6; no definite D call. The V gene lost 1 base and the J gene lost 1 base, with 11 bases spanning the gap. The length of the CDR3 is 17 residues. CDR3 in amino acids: CASSLGGLGSGANVLTF. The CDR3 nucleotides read TGTGCCAGCAGTTTAGGGGGATTAGGGTCTGGGGCCAACGTCCTGACTTTC.

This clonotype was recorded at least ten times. CDR3 sequence reads: CSAQGAGGKTEAFF. The CDR3 DNA is TGCAGCGCCCAGGGGGCGGGGGGGAAAACTGAAGCTTTCTTT. The chain links TRBV29-1 to TRBJ1-1; 8 nucleotides line up with TRBD1. Germline V gene sequence: CDR1 SQVTM, CDR2 ANQGSEA. J gave up 5 bases and V 7 bases, and 12 bases lay outside the gene matches. The CDR3 length is 14 residues.

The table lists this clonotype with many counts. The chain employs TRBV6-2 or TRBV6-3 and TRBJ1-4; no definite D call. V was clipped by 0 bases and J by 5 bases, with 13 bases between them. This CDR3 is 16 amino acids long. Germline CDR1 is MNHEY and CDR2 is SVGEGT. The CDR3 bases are TGTGCCAGCAGTTACTCCTCAACGGTCGAGAATGAAAAACTGTTTTTT. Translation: CASSYSSTVENEKLFF.

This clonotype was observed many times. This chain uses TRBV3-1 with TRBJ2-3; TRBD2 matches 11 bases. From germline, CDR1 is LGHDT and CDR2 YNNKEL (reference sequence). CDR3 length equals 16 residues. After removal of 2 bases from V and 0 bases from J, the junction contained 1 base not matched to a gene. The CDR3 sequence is CASSQLAGGSTDTQYF. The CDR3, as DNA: TGTGCCAGCAGCCAATTAGCGGGAGGGAGCACAGATACGCAGTATTTT.

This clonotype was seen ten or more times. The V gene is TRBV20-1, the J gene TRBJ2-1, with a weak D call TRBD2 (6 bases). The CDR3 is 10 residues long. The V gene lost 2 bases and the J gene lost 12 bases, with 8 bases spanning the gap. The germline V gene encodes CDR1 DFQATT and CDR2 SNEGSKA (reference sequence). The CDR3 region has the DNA TGCAGTGCTAGACGGGACTCGCAGTTCTTC. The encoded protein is CSARRDSQFF.

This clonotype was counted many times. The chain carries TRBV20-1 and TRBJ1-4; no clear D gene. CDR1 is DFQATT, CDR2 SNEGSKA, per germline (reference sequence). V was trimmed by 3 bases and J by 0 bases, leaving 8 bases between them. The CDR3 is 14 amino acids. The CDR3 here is CSARAQATNEKLFF. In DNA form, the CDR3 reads TGCAGTGCTAGGGCGCAGGCAACTAATGAAAAACTGTTTTTT.

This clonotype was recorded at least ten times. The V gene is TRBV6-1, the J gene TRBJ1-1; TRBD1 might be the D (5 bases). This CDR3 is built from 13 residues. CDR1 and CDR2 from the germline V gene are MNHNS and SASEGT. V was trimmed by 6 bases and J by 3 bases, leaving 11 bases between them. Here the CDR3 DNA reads TGTGCCAGCAGCCGCCCGGGGGACACTGAAGCTTTCTTT. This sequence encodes CASSRPGDTEAFF.

CDR3 in amino acids: CASTFRDSTDTQYF. For the CDR3, the DNA is TGTGCCAGCACCTTCCGAGACTCCACAGATACGCAGTATTTT. This chain uses TRBV27 with TRBJ2-3, with D unclear. The germline CDR1 and CDR2 sequences are MNHEY and SMNVEV (reference sequence). Trimming cost V 7 bases and J 2 bases, with 13 bases left between them. CDR3 length: 14 residues.

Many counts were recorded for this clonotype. The CDR3 loop reads CASGRTIRVGETQYF. CDR3 nucleotide sequence: TGTGCCAGCGGTCGTACAATCAGGGTCGGGGAGACCCAGTACTTC. The chain is built from TRBV2 and TRBJ2-5, with D maybe TRBD1 (5 bases). The CDR3 consists of 15 residues. Trimming removed 8 bases at V and 5 bases at J, with 21 bases between. Germline V lookup: CDR1 SNHLY, CDR2 FYNNEI. The whole variable domain, remainder taken from reference TRBV2 and TRBJ2-5, is EPEVTQTPSHQVTQMGQEVILRCVPISNHLYFYWYRQILGQKVEFLVSFYNNEISEKSEIFDDQFSVERPDGSNFTLKIRSTKLEDSAMYFCASGRTIRVGETQYFGPGTRLLVL.